A single sample gave rise to the 9 T cell receptor beta chains below, sequenced in a study of spatial heterogeneity in lung cancer. Time point specified: blood at routine non-recurrence follow-up after resection. Each CDR3 protein gets one entry after TCRdb re-called the 5' RACE reads with MiXCR. This sample yields over 35,000 distinct CDR3 sequences, of which 10% to 13% are seen a single time; 17% belongs to the top ten. The sample here was PBMCs, taken at follow-up. All receptors come from a female donor with early-stage non-small cell lung cancer.

In its sample, this clonotype was seen many times. V usage is TRBV30 and J usage is TRBJ1-1; TRBD1 agrees at 7 bases. CDR3 length: 13 residues. Looked up from germline, CDR1 is GTSNPN and CDR2 is SVGIG (reference sequence). Trimming removed 3 bases from V and 4 bases from J; junction bases left unmatched: 5. The CDR3 DNA reads TGTGCCTGGAGGGACAGGCGGGTCACTGAAGCTTTCTTT. This gives the protein CAWRDRRVTEAFF.

This clonotype was detected a few times. This chain uses TRBV20-1 with TRBJ2-5, with D possibly matching TRBD1 (6 bases). Deletions cut 2 bases from V and 2 bases from J, with 12 bases between. There are 14 residues in the CDR3. In germline, CDR1 is DFQATT, CDR2 SNEGSKA (reference sequence). CDR3 sequence (DNA): TGCAGTGCTAGAAACCCCGACAGGCAAGAGACCCAGTACTTC. This codes for CSARNPDRQETQYF.

Note on this clonotype: A read error is possible here, since a much larger clone lies one base away. The gene calls are TRBV5-1 and TRBJ2-1, with D possibly TRBD2 on 6 matching bases. The CDR3 is made up of 15 amino acids. Germline V gives CDR1 SGHRS, CDR2 YFSETQ. The CDR3 region is CASSWAGLADNGQFF. CDR3 sequence (DNA): TGCGCCAGCAGCTGGGCGGGGTTAGCGGACAATGGGCAGTTCTTC.

V gene TRBV7-2 combines with J gene TRBJ2-4, with D uncertain. Trimming took off 5 bases at V and 5 bases at J, with 10 bases between the two ends. Germline V gives CDR1 SGHTA, CDR2 FQGNSA. This CDR3 is 13 amino acids long. The CDR3 sequence is CASSLWPQNIQYF. The CDR3 DNA reads TGTGCCAGCAGCCTTTGGCCGCAAAACATTCAGTACTTC. Looking up the rest from reference TRBV7-2 and TRBJ2-4 gives the full variable domain: GAGVSQSPSNKVTEKGKDVELRCDPISGHTALYWYRQSLGQGLEFLIYFQGNSAPDKSGLPSDRFSAERTGGSVSTLTIQRTQQEDSAVYLCASSLWPQNIQYFGAGTRLSVL.

In its sample, this clonotype was seen many times. The V gene is TRBV2, the J gene TRBJ2-7; maybe TRBD1 (6 bases). Trimming shortened V by 5 bases and J by 0 bases, and 11 bases separated the two germline ends. The CDR3 totals 14 residues. Germline values: CDR1 SNHLY, CDR2 FYNNEI. The CDR3 nucleotides are TGTGCCAGCAGTCTTGACAGGTTCTCCTACGAGCAGTACTTC. It encodes CASSLDRFSYEQYF.

By sample share, this clonotype is medium-sized. The J gene is TRBJ2-7, the V gene TRBV7-9; TRBD2 is a possible D gene (6 bases). The CDR3 spans 12 residues. Germline values: CDR1 SEHNR, CDR2 FQNEAQ (reference sequence). The ends were cut back, 5 bases at V and 2 bases at J, with 7 bases in the middle. CDR3 residues: CASSPGAYEQYF. DNA of the CDR3: TGTGCCAGCAGCCCGGGAGCCTACGAGCAGTACTTC.

J is TRBJ2-3 and V is TRBV7-9; 7 bases match TRBD2. Germline V CDR1 and CDR2: SEHNR, FQNEAQ (reference sequence). V shed 9 bases, J shed 0 bases, and the junction held 6 bases outside the gene matches. The CDR3 contains 14 residues. Written as DNA, the CDR3 is TGTGCCAGTGGAGCGGGGACTAGCACAGATACGCAGTATTTT. Translation gives CASGAGTSTDTQYF.

V gene TRBV7-3 combines with J gene TRBJ2-1; D might be TRBD1 or TRBD2, each matching 6 bases. The CDR3 loop spans 14 amino acids. Trimming cost V 5 bases and J 4 bases, with 12 bases left between them. Germline V gives CDR1 SGHTA, CDR2 FQGTGA. The chain's CDR3 is CASSLGGSYNEQFF. CDR3 in DNA: TGTGCCAGCAGCCTAGGGGGGTCGTACAATGAGCAGTTCTTC.

The table lists this clonotype with many counts. DNA for the CDR3: TGTGCCAGCAGCCAGCGACCCCTCGAGCAGTACTTC. It codes for CASSQRPLEQYF. The chain uses TRBV3-1 and TRBJ2-7; no reliable D call. CDR3 length: 12 amino acids. Germline CDR1 reads LGHDT; CDR2 reads YNNKEL (reference sequence). Between the trimmed V and J ends, which lost 3 bases and 6 bases, there was a span of 9 bases.